One and the same sample provided the 32 T cell receptor beta chains below, sequenced in a study of shared clonotypes between healthy human individuals. The naive CD8 population came from CD45RO-negative cells selected for CCR7, without terminally differentiated effector memory CD45RA+ cells. Clones were sequenced by immunoSEQ multiplex PCR, and TCRdb holds only the in-frame ones, with some missing. Of some 2.1 million clones in the sample, just over 90% are singletons; the top ten hold 1.5% to 2%. The sample consisted of naive CD8+ T cells from PBMCs. These receptors were collected from a man in his late teens or twenties in good health. Some clones in this sample may be carry-over from other donors' samples.

V gene TRBV19 combines with J gene TRBJ1-5, with 8 nucleotides matching TRBD1. CDR1 and CDR2 from the germline V gene are LNHDA and SQIVND (reference sequence). Trimming at V came to 6 bases and at J to 0 bases, leaving 4 bases not matched to a gene. CDR3 length: 15 residues. The CDR3 nucleotides read TGTGCCAGTAGGGAGACAGGGGATAGCAATCAGCCCCAGCATTTT. It specifies CASRETGDSNQPQHF. Combining the CDR3 with reference TRBV19 and TRBJ1-5 gives the whole variable domain DGGITQSPKYLFRKEGQNVTLSCEQNLNHDAMYWYRQDPGQGLRLIYYSQIVNDFQKGDIAEGYSVSREKKESFPLTVTSAQKNPTAFYLCASRETGDSNQPQHFGDGTRLSIL.

The chain uses TRBV27 and TRBJ1-2; 7 positions match TRBD1. CDR1 and CDR2 (germline): MNHEY, SMNVEV (reference sequence). CDR3 size: 15 residues. Unmatched junction bases numbered 10, after V lost 7 bases and J lost 2 bases. CDR3 amino acids: CASTDFPGQNYGYTF. The CDR3 nucleotides are TGTGCCAGCACAGACTTCCCGGGACAGAACTATGGCTACACCTTC.

This rearrangement joins TRBV6-6 to TRBJ2-3, with 11 bases lining up with TRBD2. The CDR3 is made up of 15 amino acids. The junction had 1 base not matched to a gene; V was cut back by 2 bases and J by 3 bases. The germline V gene has CDR1 MNHNY and CDR2 SVGAGI (reference sequence). The CDR3 loop reads CASSYRTSGTDTQYF. CDR3 nucleotide sequence: TGTGCCAGCAGTTACCGGACTAGCGGGACAGATACGCAGTATTTT.

This clone was counted once. CDR3 DNA sequence: TGCGCCAGCAGCCAACAGACAGGAGCGACAGATACGCAGTATTTT. It specifies CASSQQTGATDTQYF. V is TRBV4-1 and J is TRBJ2-3, with D tentatively TRBD1 (6 bases). The germline V gene has CDR1 MGHRA and CDR2 YSYEKL. The CDR3 has 15 residues. V was pared by 2 bases and J by 3 bases, with 12 bases between.

The CDR3 DNA is TGTGCCAGCAGCTTAGGACTAGCGGGAGCAGGGGACGCCGGGGAGCTGTTTTTT. Protein: CASSLGLAGAGDAGELFF. The rearrangement uses TRBV7-8 and TRBJ2-2, with 12 bases matching TRBD2. Germline V gives CDR1 SGHVS, CDR2 FQNEAQ. With 1 base clipped from V and 6 bases from J, the junction kept 9 bases outside the gene matches. The CDR3 length is 18 residues.

V gene TRBV27 combines with J gene TRBJ2-1, with 7 bases identical to TRBD1. J lost 7 bases, V lost 3 bases, and 9 bases had no gene match. This CDR3 spans 15 amino acids. Per the germline V gene, CDR1 is MNHEY and CDR2 is SMNVEV (reference sequence). CDR3 in amino acids: CASSFYGQEENEQFF. CDR3 nucleotides: TGTGCCAGCAGTTTTTATGGACAGGAGGAAAATGAGCAGTTCTTC.

The V and J genes are TRBV11-2 and TRBJ2-5; no clear D. The J call may be incorrect, as the DNA end agrees better with TRBJ2-7. The CDR3 is 15 amino acids. Germline V gene data show CDR1 as SGHAT and CDR2 as FQNNGV. The CDR3 loop is CASSPGTASSYEQYF. CDR3 nucleotides: TGTGCCAGCAGCCCTGGAACAGCCAGCTCCTACGAGCAGTACTTC.

Points on this clone: In the same sample, other DNA sequences code for this CDR3. The chain links TRBV9 to TRBJ2-3; D not certain. The germline V gene has CDR1 SGDLS and CDR2 YYNGEE. V dropped 3 bases and J dropped 5 bases, with 7 bases sitting between them. CDR3 length: 12 amino acids. CDR3 nucleotide sequence: TGTGCCAGCAGCGCCCCAGGAGATACGCAGTATTTT. Translation: CASSAPGDTQYF.

The CDR3 reads CASSLGPPGAERPYEQYF. CDR3 coding DNA: TGTGCCAGCAGCCTGGGCCCACCCGGAGCGGAGCGCCCCTACGAGCAGTACTTC. The chain combines TRBV7-3 with TRBJ2-7, with a possible D match to TRBD2 (5 bases). The length of the CDR3 is 18 residues. Germline CDR1 and CDR2: SGHTA and FQGTGA. The V and J ends lost 5 bases and 2 bases respectively, with 25 bases between them.

This chain uses TRBV4-1 with TRBJ2-5; 10 bases agree with TRBD1. Germline CDR1 is MGHRA and CDR2 is YSYEKL. The CDR3 spans 15 residues. J gave up 5 bases and V 2 bases, and 5 bases lay outside the gene matches. CDR3 amino acids: CASSQTGQGVETQYF. As DNA, the CDR3 is TGCGCCAGCAGCCAAACCGGACAGGGGGTGGAGACCCAGTACTTC.

The chain combines TRBV23-1 with TRBJ1-4, with D maybe TRBD1 (6 bases). TRBV23-1 qualifies as an ORF whose function is uncertain. The V end lost 9 bases, the J end lost 3 bases, and 11 bases lay between the germline ends. The CDR3 is made up of 13 amino acids. CDR3 nucleotide sequence: TGCGCCAGGTCCAGGGGACCTAATGAAAAACTGTTTTTT. Protein product: CARSRGPNEKLFF.

The chain employs TRBV4-1 and TRBJ2-2; no reliable D call. The V and J ends lost 2 bases and 2 bases respectively, with 6 bases between them. In germline, CDR1 is MGHRA, CDR2 YSYEKL. The CDR3 covers 14 residues. CDR3 DNA sequence: TGCGCCAGCAGCCAAAACAGAAACACCGGGGAGCTGTTTTTT. It specifies CASSQNRNTGELFF.

CDR3 nucleotides: TGTGCCAGCAGGCTCAGGGGCCGGAGTGAGGAAAAACTGTTTTTT. Amino acids: CASRLRGRSEEKLFF. The rearrangement joins TRBV6-1 to TRBJ1-4, with a weak D call TRBD1 (6 bases). Germline-derived CDR1 and CDR2 are MNHNS and SASEGT. V lost 6 bases and J 8 bases, leaving 19 bases between the germline ends. The CDR3 runs to 15 residues.

This chain connects TRBV5-4 to TRBJ2-7; 7 bases are shared with TRBD1. Per germline, CDR1 SGHNT and CDR2 YYREEE (reference sequence). The CDR3 runs 17 residues. V was pared by 4 bases and J by 3 bases, with 16 bases of the junction left unmatched. CDR3 nucleotides: TGTGCCAGCAGCGGAGGCCCTATGGGACAGCAGCGCTACGAGCAGTACTTC. As protein: CASSGGPMGQQRYEQYF.

V is TRBV28 and J is TRBJ2-7, with TRBD2 as a possible D gene (5 bases). Germline CDR1 and CDR2: MDHEN and SYDVKM. The CDR3 runs 14 residues. The V and J ends lost 2 bases and 1 base respectively, with 9 bases between them. The CDR3 protein is CASSLPGFSYEQYF. CDR3 DNA sequence: TGTGCCAGCAGTTTACCGGGGTTTTCCTACGAGCAGTACTTC.

V usage is TRBV29-1 and J usage is TRBJ2-2, with D possibly TRBD2 on 5 matching bases. V was trimmed by 5 bases and J by 1 base, leaving 8 bases between them. The CDR3 is 13 amino acids. CDR1 is SQVTM and CDR2 is ANQGSEA in the germline V gene. This CDR3 reads CSVRRVNTGELFF. The CDR3 nucleotides read TGCAGCGTTCGGCGGGTGAACACCGGGGAGCTGTTTTTT.

The rearrangement joins TRBV28 to TRBJ2-7, with 9 bases that match TRBD2. The CDR3 sequence is 14 residues long. Germline CDR1 MDHEN, CDR2 SYDVKM. With V trimmed by 7 bases and J by 7 bases, 11 bases remained unmatched. The CDR3 region is CASNGAGGRGEQYF. The CDR3 DNA is TGTGCCAGCAACGGAGCGGGAGGAAGGGGGGAGCAGTACTTC.

The chain joins TRBV6-5 to TRBJ1-1; tentative D call: TRBD1 (6 bases). Trimming shortened V by 4 bases and J by 4 bases, and 13 bases separated the two germline ends. CDR1 is MNHEY, CDR2 SVGAGI, per germline. There are 14 residues in the CDR3. CDR3 sequence reads: CASSSGAGGTEAFF. The CDR3 region has the DNA TGTGCCAGCAGTTCGGGGGCCGGGGGCACTGAAGCTTTCTTT.

This chain uses TRBV27 with TRBJ2-3; 7 positions agree with TRBD2. This CDR3 comprises 16 residues. The V gene's germline CDR1 is MNHEY and CDR2 SMNVEV (reference sequence). The J segment lost 0 bases and the V segment lost 7 bases, leaving 10 bases of the junction unmatched. The CDR3 DNA reads TGTGCCAGCACAAGGGGTGGCGGGAGAAGCACAGATACGCAGTATTTT. It codes for CASTRGGGRSTDTQYF.

This chain links TRBV6-1 with TRBJ2-7, with D uncertain. The CDR3 runs to 16 residues. The V and J ends lost 3 bases and 0 bases respectively, with 15 bases between them. Germline CDR1 is MNHNS and CDR2 is SASEGT. The CDR3 DNA reads as TGTGCCAGCAGTGAGTCCGGTTTCCCTGTCTCCTACGAGCAGTACTTC. Amino acid sequence: CASSESGFPVSYEQYF.

This chain connects TRBV15 to TRBJ2-1; the match to TRBD2 covers 9 bases. Germline V gene data show CDR1 as LNHNV and CDR2 as YYDKDF (reference sequence). The CDR3 loop spans 17 amino acids. Trimming cost V 1 base and J 3 bases; bases outside gene matches: 7. DNA for the CDR3: TGTGCCACCAGCAGAGCTCCTAGCGGGATCCACTACAATGAGCAGTTCTTC. Its translation: CATSRAPSGIHYNEQFF.

This chain uses TRBV28 with TRBJ2-3; D is tentatively TRBD1 or TRBD2 (5 bases each). V shed 5 bases and J shed 0 bases, with 21 bases lying between them. The CDR3 is 18 residues long. Germline CDR1 reads MDHEN; CDR2 reads SYDVKM. CDR3 amino acids: CASSPRDHRRSSTDTQYF. For the CDR3, the DNA is TGTGCCAGCAGTCCTCGGGACCACCGGCGGTCTAGCACAGATACGCAGTATTTT. The full variable domain, its missing parts supplied by reference TRBV28 and TRBJ2-3, is DVKVTQSSRYLVKRTGEKVFLECVQDMDHENMFWYRQDPGLGLRLIYFSYDVKMKEKGDIPEGYSVSREKKERFSLILESASTNQTSMYLCASSPRDHRRSSTDTQYFGPGTRLTVL.

This clone turned up a few times. The identical CDR3 is also encoded by other nucleotide sequences in the sample. V gene TRBV28 combines with J gene TRBJ1-1, with D possibly being TRBD1 (5 bases). Trimming removed 3 bases from V and 0 bases from J, with 8 bases in between. In germline, CDR1 is MDHEN, CDR2 SYDVKM. The CDR3 has 14 residues. The DNA for the CDR3 is TGTGCCAGCAGTTTCCGGGGCATGAACACTGAAGCTTTCTTT. Translation: CASSFRGMNTEAFF.

The CDR3 reads CASSVGRAYNEQFF. DNA of the CDR3: TGTGCCAGCAGCGTCGGGAGGGCCTACAATGAGCAGTTCTTC. This chain connects TRBV7-9 to TRBJ2-1; 8 nucleotides align to TRBD2. CDR1 SEHNR and CDR2 FQNEAQ come from the germline V gene (reference sequence). V trimming: 5 bases; J trimming: 2 bases; junction bases outside the gene matches: 2. There are 14 residues in the CDR3.

The genes are TRBV10-2 and TRBJ1-1, with D unclear. The CDR3 extends over 14 amino acids. Between the trimmed V and J ends, which lost 5 bases and 0 bases, there was a span of 10 bases. Germline CDR1 reads WSHSY; CDR2 reads SAAADI. CDR3 residues: CASSLRELNTEAFF. CDR3 nucleotides: TGCGCCAGCAGTTTAAGGGAGTTGAACACTGAAGCTTTCTTT.

The chain employs TRBV19 and TRBJ1-3; 8 positions agree with TRBD1. The CDR3 is made up of 15 amino acids. Germline CDR1 LNHDA, CDR2 SQIVND (reference sequence). Germline trimming cut 4 bases from V and 1 base from J; bases unmatched to any gene: 3. The CDR3 bases are TGTGCCAGTAGTACGGACAGGGCGTCTGGAAACACCATATATTTT. Protein product: CASSTDRASGNTIYF.

The chain is built from TRBV28 and TRBJ2-5, with D possibly being TRBD1 or TRBD2 (5 bases each). Trimming removed 6 bases from V and 5 bases from J, with 13 bases in between. Germline CDR1 reads MDHEN; CDR2 reads SYDVKM. CDR3 length: 13 amino acids. The CDR3 is CASRRGVRETQYF. The CDR3 DNA reads TGTGCCAGCAGACGAGGGGTACGGGAGACCCAGTACTTC. The full variable domain, in which reference TRBV28 and TRBJ2-5 provide the parts outside the CDR3, is DVKVTQSSRYLVKRTGEKVFLECVQDMDHENMFWYRQDPGLGLRLIYFSYDVKMKEKGDIPEGYSVSREKKERFSLILESASTNQTSMYLCASRRGVRETQYFGPGTRLLVL.

The chain is built from TRBV19 and TRBJ1-1, with 7 bases identical to TRBD1. Trimming removed 3 bases from V and 4 bases from J; junction bases left unmatched: 17. Germline lookup yields CDR1 LNHDA and CDR2 SQIVND (reference sequence). The CDR3 consists of 18 residues. CDR3 DNA: TGTGCCAGTAGTATGTATCGGAGGTGGCCAGGGGGTAGCACTGAAGCTTTCTTT. Translating it yields CASSMYRRWPGGSTEAFF.

The rearrangement joins TRBV7-2 to TRBJ2-5, with a tentative D call TRBD2 (6 bases). Germline V gene data show CDR1 as SGHTA and CDR2 as FQGNSA. CDR3 size: 13 residues. The V end was cut by 4 bases, the J end by 5 bases, with 11 bases between. The CDR3: CASSSGTPETQYF. The CDR3 nucleotides are TGTGCCAGCAGCTCCGGGACTCCCGAGACCCAGTACTTC.

This chain links TRBV19 with TRBJ2-1; 9 bases match TRBD1. V was clipped by 7 bases and J by 3 bases; unmatched bases: 7. CDR1 and CDR2 from the germline V gene are LNHDA and SQIVND (reference sequence). There are 15 residues in the CDR3. This CDR3 is CASTPDRGNYNEQFF. DNA of the CDR3: TGTGCCAGTACCCCCGACAGGGGGAACTACAATGAGCAGTTCTTC.

Comment on this clone: Other DNA sequences from this sample encode an identical CDR3 as well. The V and J genes are TRBV5-1 and TRBJ2-1; possibly TRBD2 for D (6 bases). The CDR3 is made up of 12 amino acids. V lost 4 bases, J lost 8 bases, and 10 bases lay in between. CDR1 SGHRS and CDR2 YFSETQ come from the germline V gene. The CDR3 reads CASSLGGDEQFF. The CDR3 bases are TGCGCCAGCAGCCTTGGAGGGGATGAGCAGTTCTTC.

The chain is built from TRBV27 and TRBJ1-5; D remains ambiguous. The CDR3 has 15 residues. CDR1 MNHEY and CDR2 SMNVEV come from the germline V gene (reference sequence). The ends were cut back, 1 base at V and 2 bases at J, with 9 bases in the middle. The CDR3 sequence: CASSLYGSGNQPQHF. DNA for the CDR3: TGTGCCAGCAGTTTATACGGTTCCGGCAATCAGCCCCAGCATTTT.